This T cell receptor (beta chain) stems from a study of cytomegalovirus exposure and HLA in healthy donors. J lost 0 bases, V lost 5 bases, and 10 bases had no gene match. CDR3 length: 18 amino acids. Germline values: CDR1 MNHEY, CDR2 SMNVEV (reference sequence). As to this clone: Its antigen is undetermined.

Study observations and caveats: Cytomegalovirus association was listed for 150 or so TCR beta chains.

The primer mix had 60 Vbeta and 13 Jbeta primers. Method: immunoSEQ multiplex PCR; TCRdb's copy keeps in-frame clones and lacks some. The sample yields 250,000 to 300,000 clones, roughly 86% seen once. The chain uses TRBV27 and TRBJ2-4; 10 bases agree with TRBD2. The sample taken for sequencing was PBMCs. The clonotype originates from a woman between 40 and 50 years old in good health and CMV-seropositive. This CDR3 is CASSTSSGRSLAKNIQYF. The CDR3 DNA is TGTGCCAGCAGTACATCTAGCGGGAGAAGTTTAGCCAAAAACATTCAGTACTTC.